This T cell receptor (beta chain) was sequenced for a study of blood T cell repertoires in COVID-19 (dated by TCRdb to about 2020). Turning to the overall study: Samples covering the acute and convalescent phases of COVID-19 were provided by collaborators in the United States, Italy and Spain. The prospective study material was composed of cDNA or gDNA derived from T cells, B-cell-depleted T cells, or PBMCs. The dataset comprised deeply sampled blood TCRbeta repertoires from subjects exposed to, actively infected with, or recovered from COVID-19. A freely available public database, intended as a resource for researchers studying the immune response to SARS-CoV-2, is where the repertoires were released. The samples were drawn from the first 160 participants of the ongoing ImmuneRACE study and from 950 to 1,500 subjects provided by 6 global collaborators. A de-identified subject ID, COVID-19 status, age in years and sex were almost always included in the sample metadata. Where available, HLA class I and class II types were taken from metadata supplied by the sample provider and were not determined by assay-based typing. Results and caveats for the whole study, not just this receptor: Clinical and demographic metadata were provided uncurated, with the amount varying by source and participant.

Points on this clone: Its recognized antigen is unknown. No quality values exist for individual bases; no much larger clone is one base distant.

The immunoSEQ Assay, a bias-controlled multiplex PCR, was used to amplify TCRbeta CDR3 regions from genomic DNA. In the original analysis: Nucleated cell counts per sample were estimated from amplification of reference gene primers within the assay. To quantify the absolute abundance of each unique TCRbeta CDR3 rearrangement, sequence reads were collapsed and filtered. For each sample, productive Simpson clonality was calculated as the square root of Simpson's diversity index across productive rearrangements. TCRdb mirrors the immuneACCESS table, restricted to in-frame sequences. Some clones are absent from its copies; in checked studies, under half trace to an unresolved V gene, and the reason for the others is unknown. The D gene and trimming were derived from the DNA, and the V and J assignments and clone size from that table. The table for this sample lists some 93,000 clones; approximately 86% of them were counted only once. Jointly, the top ten make up less than 8.5% of the sample.

The collaborating institutions used their own protocols to collect whole blood in K2EDTA tubes. For TCRbeta analysis, collaborators shipped samples as frozen whole blood, isolated PBMCs, or DNA extracted from either of those sample types. The cysteine opens and the phenylalanine closes a CDR3 of 13 amino acids. Of all the DNA, just the CDR3 is kept, 39 bases in frame from base 1. V and J are trimmed by 7 bases and 8 bases, and the gene matches miss 9 bases of the junction. The rearrangement joined TRBV12-3 or TRBV12-4 to TRBJ1-2, with TRBD1 matching 8 junction bases. Sequences were obtained from peripheral blood. The origin of this receptor is a man between 60 and 75 years old with acute or convalescent COVID-19. The sequence in DNA is TGTGCCAGCAACTCGGACAGGGTGAGCGGCTACACCTTC. Its translation is CASNSDRVSGYTF.